Listed below are T cell receptor beta chains from one sample, sequenced in a study of cytomegalovirus exposure and HLA in healthy donors. The assay was immunoSEQ multiplex PCR, and TCRdb's table has in-frame clones only and misses some. This sample has over 150,000 clones; approximately 80% occur once, and the top ten carry 9.5% to 15%. The sample taken for sequencing was PBMCs. The receptors stem from a man aged 25-45 years in good health and CMV-seropositive. The CDR3 runs from the conserved cysteine through the conserved F or W. Fields, in order: CDR3 DNA, CDR3 protein, J gene, V gene, clone size, D gene. D genes are given only for firm matches. A clone size is listed for some rows: how often the clone was seen (once, few, many), or a class if it is expanded.

cdr3_nt: TGCGCCAGCAGCTTGGGTACTACTATTGAGCAGTACTTC; cdr3_aa: CASSLGTTIEQYF; j_call: TRBJ2-7; v_call: TRBV5-1; clone_size: -; d_call: -
cdr3_nt: TGTGCCAGCAGCTCAAACAGGGGAGTACGGACCGGGGAGCTGTTTTTT; cdr3_aa: CASSSNRGVRTGELFF; j_call: TRBJ2-2; v_call: TRBV7-9; clone_size: -; d_call: TRBD1
cdr3_nt: TGTGCCAGCAGCCGTACCGGGACAGGGGTGGGAGATACGCAGTATTTT; cdr3_aa: CASSRTGTGVGDTQYF; j_call: TRBJ2-3; v_call: TRBV28; clone_size: -; d_call: TRBD1
cdr3_nt: TGCAGCGTACCCACGGGAGCGGGCACAGATACGCAGTATTTT; cdr3_aa: CSVPTGAGTDTQYF; j_call: TRBJ2-3; v_call: TRBV29-1; clone_size: -; d_call: -
cdr3_nt: TGTGCCAGCAGCCAGGGGCGCCACGAGCAGTACTTC; cdr3_aa: CASSQGRHEQYF; j_call: TRBJ2-7; v_call: TRBV6-5; clone_size: -; d_call: -
cdr3_nt: TGTGCCAGTAGCCCGTTGGTGGGCCCTAATGAAAAACTGTTTTTT; cdr3_aa: CASSPLVGPNEKLFF; j_call: TRBJ1-4; v_call: TRBV19; clone_size: -; d_call: -
cdr3_nt: TGCAGCGAATACAGGGTAGGAAACTATGGCTACACCTTC; cdr3_aa: CSEYRVGNYGYTF; j_call: TRBJ1-2; v_call: TRBV29-1; clone_size: -; d_call: -
cdr3_nt: TGTGCCTGGAGTCCTGGACAGGGCAACTATGGCTACACCTTC; cdr3_aa: CAWSPGQGNYGYTF; j_call: TRBJ1-2; v_call: TRBV30; clone_size: -; d_call: TRBD1
cdr3_nt: TGTGCCAGCAGTTACTCACACCGGGACAGGGCGGAGACCCAGTACTTC; cdr3_aa: CASSYSHRDRAETQYF; j_call: TRBJ2-5; v_call: TRBV6-6; clone_size: once; d_call: TRBD1
cdr3_nt: TGCGCCAGCAGCCAACGGGGCGGTAGCGGAGGGAACACCGGGGAGCTGTTTTTT; cdr3_aa: CASSQRGGSGGNTGELFF; j_call: TRBJ2-2; v_call: TRBV4-1; clone_size: -; d_call: -
cdr3_nt: TGTGCCAGCTCACGCTCGCAGACAGGGACCGGGGAGCTGTTTTTT; cdr3_aa: CASSRSQTGTGELFF; j_call: TRBJ2-2; v_call: TRBV18; clone_size: -; d_call: TRBD1
cdr3_nt: TGTGCCAGCAGTTTATCCAGGGTCTCTGGAAACACCATATATTTT; cdr3_aa: CASSLSRVSGNTIYF; j_call: TRBJ1-3; v_call: TRBV27; clone_size: -; d_call: -
cdr3_nt: TGTGCCAGCAGCCCGGGACTAGCGGAGTACAATGAGCAGTTCTTC; cdr3_aa: CASSPGLAEYNEQFF; j_call: TRBJ2-1; v_call: TRBV9; clone_size: -; d_call: TRBD2
cdr3_nt: TGTGCCAGCAGTGCGCCGGGACAGGGAAACACCATATATTTT; cdr3_aa: CASSAPGQGNTIYF; j_call: TRBJ1-3; v_call: TRBV2; clone_size: -; d_call: TRBD1
cdr3_nt: TGTGCCAGCCTATTTTCCGCGGGAGGAGGAGCCGGGGAGCTGTTTTTT; cdr3_aa: CASLFSAGGGAGELFF; j_call: TRBJ2-2; v_call: TRBV28; clone_size: once; d_call: TRBD2
cdr3_nt: TGTGCCAGCAGCCCCGGGACTAGCGGGAGCCGGACTACCGGGGAGCTGTTTTTT; cdr3_aa: CASSPGTSGSRTTGELFF; j_call: TRBJ2-2; v_call: TRBV5-4; clone_size: -; d_call: TRBD2
cdr3_nt: TGTGCCACCAGACAGGCTAGCGGGAGAGCGCATGAGCAGTTCTTC; cdr3_aa: CATRQASGRAHEQFF; j_call: TRBJ2-1; v_call: TRBV2; clone_size: -; d_call: TRBD2
cdr3_nt: TGTGCCAGCACAACTAGCGGGAGTCACAATGAGCAGTTCTTC; cdr3_aa: CASTTSGSHNEQFF; j_call: TRBJ2-1; v_call: TRBV6-1; clone_size: -; d_call: TRBD2
cdr3_nt: TGTGCCAGCAGCTTAAACAGTCTCAGCAACACAGATACGCAGTATTTT; cdr3_aa: CASSLNSLSNTDTQYF; j_call: TRBJ2-3; v_call: TRBV7-3; clone_size: -; d_call: -
cdr3_nt: TGTGCCAGCAGCCTCAGGGAATTCGGGGGCGAGCAGTACTTC; cdr3_aa: CASSLREFGGEQYF; j_call: TRBJ2-7; v_call: TRBV5-5; clone_size: -; d_call: -
cdr3_nt: TGTGCCAGCAAGCGAATCTCTCCGGGGGGTAGCGGGAGCTACAATGAGCAGTTCTTC; cdr3_aa: CASKRISPGGSGSYNEQFF; j_call: TRBJ2-1; v_call: TRBV27; clone_size: -; d_call: TRBD2
cdr3_nt: TGTGCCAGCAGTTCCCATCAGGGAGGAGTTGAAAAACTGTTTTTT; cdr3_aa: CASSSHQGGVEKLFF; j_call: TRBJ1-4; v_call: TRBV6-5; clone_size: -; d_call: -
cdr3_nt: TGTGCCAGCAGCCAGGGGTTTGCTGGGGCCAACGTCCTGACTTTC; cdr3_aa: CASSQGFAGANVLTF; j_call: TRBJ2-6; v_call: TRBV13; clone_size: -; d_call: -
cdr3_nt: TGCGCCAGCAGCCAAGGTCCGGGGACTAGCGGGATTTGGTCCTACGAGCAGTACTTC; cdr3_aa: CASSQGPGTSGIWSYEQYF; j_call: TRBJ2-7; v_call: TRBV4-1; clone_size: -; d_call: TRBD2
cdr3_nt: TGTGCCAGCAGTTTGGTTATCGGGACGGGACAAAGAGTCGATGAGCAGTTCTTC; cdr3_aa: CASSLVIGTGQRVDEQFF; j_call: TRBJ2-1; v_call: TRBV28; clone_size: -; d_call: -
cdr3_nt: TGTGCCAGCAGTTTAGCGCCTAGGGAGGTGGCGAGCGAGCAGTACTTC; cdr3_aa: CASSLAPREVASEQYF; j_call: TRBJ2-7; v_call: TRBV28; clone_size: once; d_call: -
cdr3_nt: TGCAGCGTATCCAGGACAGGCTACGAGCAGTACTTC; cdr3_aa: CSVSRTGYEQYF; j_call: TRBJ2-7; v_call: TRBV29-1; clone_size: -; d_call: TRBD1
cdr3_nt: TGTGCCAGCAGGGGGACAGCTCCGGAGACCCAGTACTTC; cdr3_aa: CASRGTAPETQYF; j_call: TRBJ2-5; v_call: TRBV6-1; clone_size: -; d_call: TRBD1
cdr3_nt: TGTGCCAGTAGTACTACAGGGAAAGGGGGTCAGCCCCAGCATTTT; cdr3_aa: CASSTTGKGGQPQHF; j_call: TRBJ1-5; v_call: TRBV19; clone_size: -; d_call: -
cdr3_nt: TGTGCCTGGAGTGTTGGTGGAGCTGGGAACACCATATATTTT; cdr3_aa: CAWSVGGAGNTIYF; j_call: TRBJ1-3; v_call: TRBV30; clone_size: -; d_call: -
cdr3_nt: TGCGCCAGCAGCTTGGATAAGCGGGAGGGCTACAATGAGCAGTTCTTC; cdr3_aa: CASSLDKREGYNEQFF; j_call: TRBJ2-1; v_call: TRBV5-1; clone_size: -; d_call: TRBD2
cdr3_nt: TGTGCCAGCAGCCGTGGAGGTAACTCCTACAATGAGCAGTTCTTC; cdr3_aa: CASSRGGNSYNEQFF; j_call: TRBJ2-1; v_call: TRBV7-6; clone_size: -; d_call: -
cdr3_nt: TGTGCCATCAGTGCCGGGGGTGAGGCAGAGCAGTTCTTC; cdr3_aa: CAISAGGEAEQFF; j_call: TRBJ2-1; v_call: TRBV10-3; clone_size: -; d_call: -
cdr3_nt: TGTGCCAGCAGCATATCGGGAGGCGCCGGGGAGCTGTTTTTT; cdr3_aa: CASSISGGAGELFF; j_call: TRBJ2-2; v_call: TRBV14; clone_size: -; d_call: TRBD2